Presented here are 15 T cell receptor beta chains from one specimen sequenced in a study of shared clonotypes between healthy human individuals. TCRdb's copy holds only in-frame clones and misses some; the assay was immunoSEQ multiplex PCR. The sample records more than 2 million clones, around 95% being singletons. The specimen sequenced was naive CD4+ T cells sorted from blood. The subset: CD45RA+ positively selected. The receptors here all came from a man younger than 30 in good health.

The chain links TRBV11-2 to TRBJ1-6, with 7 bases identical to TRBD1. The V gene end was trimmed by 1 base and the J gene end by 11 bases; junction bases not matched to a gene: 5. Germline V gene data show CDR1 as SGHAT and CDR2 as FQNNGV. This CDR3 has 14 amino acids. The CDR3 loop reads CASSLGQGLAPLHF. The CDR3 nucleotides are TGTGCCAGCAGCTTAGGACAGGGCTTAGCACCCCTCCACTTT.

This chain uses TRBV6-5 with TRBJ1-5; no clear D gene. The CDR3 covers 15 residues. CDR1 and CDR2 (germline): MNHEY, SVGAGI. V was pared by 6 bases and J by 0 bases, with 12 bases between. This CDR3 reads CASRLRTDSNQPQHF. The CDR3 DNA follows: TGTGCCAGCAGGCTCAGGACCGATAGCAATCAGCCCCAGCATTTT.

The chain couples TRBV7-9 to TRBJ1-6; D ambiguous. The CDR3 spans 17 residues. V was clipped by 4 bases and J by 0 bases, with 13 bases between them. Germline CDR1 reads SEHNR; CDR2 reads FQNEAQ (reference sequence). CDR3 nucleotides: TGTGCCAGCAGCTCGGGTCTTGGGAGCTCCTATAATTCACCCCTCCACTTT. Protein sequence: CASSSGLGSSYNSPLHF.

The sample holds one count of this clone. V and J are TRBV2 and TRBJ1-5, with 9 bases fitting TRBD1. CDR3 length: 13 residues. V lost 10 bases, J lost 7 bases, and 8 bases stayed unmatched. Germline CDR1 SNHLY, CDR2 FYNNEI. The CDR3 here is CATSRDREQPQHF. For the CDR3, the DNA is TGTGCCACGTCCCGGGACAGGGAACAGCCCCAGCATTTT.

CDR3 nucleotide sequence: TGTGCCAGCAGCTTAACGGGACAGGGGGCTGGCACAGATACGCAGTATTTT. It is translated as CASSLTGQGAGTDTQYF. The chain has TRBV7-3 and TRBJ2-3, with 12 bases lining up with TRBD1. The CDR3 runs to 17 residues. The V gene's germline CDR1 is SGHTA and CDR2 FQGTGA. The junction had 2 bases not matched to a gene; V was cut back by 0 bases and J by 1 base.

This CDR3 is CASSFDGRAGSYNEQFF. For the CDR3, the DNA is TGTGCCAGCAGCTTCGACGGGAGGGCCGGATCCTACAATGAGCAGTTCTTC. J is TRBJ2-1 and V is TRBV7-9; the match to TRBD2 covers 8 bases. Germline CDR1 SEHNR, CDR2 FQNEAQ (reference sequence). The CDR3 extends over 17 amino acids. J was trimmed by 1 base and V by 3 bases; bases with no gene match: 8.

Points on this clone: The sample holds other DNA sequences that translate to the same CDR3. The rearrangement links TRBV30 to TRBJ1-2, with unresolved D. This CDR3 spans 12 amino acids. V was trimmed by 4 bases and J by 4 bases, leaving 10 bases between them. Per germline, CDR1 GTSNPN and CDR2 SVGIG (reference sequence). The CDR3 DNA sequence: TGTGCCTGGAAAGGGCAGGTCTATGGCTACACCTTC. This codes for CAWKGQVYGYTF. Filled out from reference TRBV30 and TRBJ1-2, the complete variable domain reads SQTIHQWPATLVQPVGSPLSLECTVEGTSNPNLYWYRQAAGRGLQLLFYSVGIGQISSEVPQNLSASRPQDRQFILSSKKLLLSDSGFYLCAWKGQVYGYTFGSGTRLTVV.

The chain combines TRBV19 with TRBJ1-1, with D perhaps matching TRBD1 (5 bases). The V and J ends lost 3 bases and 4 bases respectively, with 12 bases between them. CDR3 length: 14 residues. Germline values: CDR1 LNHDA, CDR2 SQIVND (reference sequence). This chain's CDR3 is CASSIGGGGTEAFF. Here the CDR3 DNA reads TGTGCCAGTAGTATCGGGGGAGGTGGCACTGAAGCTTTCTTT.

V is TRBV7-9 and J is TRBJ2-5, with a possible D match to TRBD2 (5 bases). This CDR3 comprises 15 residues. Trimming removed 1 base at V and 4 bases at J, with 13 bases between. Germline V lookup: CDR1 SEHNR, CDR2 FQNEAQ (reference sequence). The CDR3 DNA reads TGTGCCAGCAGCTTAGGGCCGGGGTCAGGAGAGACCCAGTACTTC. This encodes CASSLGPGSGETQYF. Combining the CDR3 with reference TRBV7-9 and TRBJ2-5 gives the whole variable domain DTGVSQNPRHKITKRGQNVTFRCDPISEHNRLYWYRQTLGQGPEFLTYFQNEAQLEKSRLLSDRFSAERPKGSFSTLEIQRTEQGDSAMYLCASSLGPGSGETQYFGPGTRLLVL.

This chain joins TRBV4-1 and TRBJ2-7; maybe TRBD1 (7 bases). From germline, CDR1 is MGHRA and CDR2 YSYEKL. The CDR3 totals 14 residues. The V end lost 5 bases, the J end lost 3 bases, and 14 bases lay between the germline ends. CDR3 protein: CASSFSGGNYEQYF. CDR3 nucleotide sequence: TGCGCCAGCAGCTTCTCAGGGGGGAACTACGAGCAGTACTTC.

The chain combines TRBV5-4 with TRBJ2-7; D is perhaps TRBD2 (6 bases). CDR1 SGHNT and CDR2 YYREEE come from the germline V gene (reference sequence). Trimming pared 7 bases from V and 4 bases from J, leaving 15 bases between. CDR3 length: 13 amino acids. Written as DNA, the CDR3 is TGTGCCAGCCACCTGGAGGGAGATTACGAGCAGTACTTC. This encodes CASHLEGDYEQYF.

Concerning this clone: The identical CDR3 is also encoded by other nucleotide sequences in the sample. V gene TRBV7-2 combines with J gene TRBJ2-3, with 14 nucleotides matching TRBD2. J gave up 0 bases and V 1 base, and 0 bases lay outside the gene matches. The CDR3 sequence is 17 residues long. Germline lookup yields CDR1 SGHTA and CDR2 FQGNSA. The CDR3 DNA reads TGTGCCAGCAGCTTAGGGACTAGCGGGAGGAGCACAGATACGCAGTATTTT. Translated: CASSLGTSGRSTDTQYF. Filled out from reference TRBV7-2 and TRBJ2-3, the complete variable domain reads GAGVSQSPSNKVTEKGKDVELRCDPISGHTALYWYRQSLGQGLEFLIYFQGNSAPDKSGLPSDRFSAERTGGSVSTLTIQRTQQEDSAVYLCASSLGTSGRSTDTQYFGPGTRLTVL.

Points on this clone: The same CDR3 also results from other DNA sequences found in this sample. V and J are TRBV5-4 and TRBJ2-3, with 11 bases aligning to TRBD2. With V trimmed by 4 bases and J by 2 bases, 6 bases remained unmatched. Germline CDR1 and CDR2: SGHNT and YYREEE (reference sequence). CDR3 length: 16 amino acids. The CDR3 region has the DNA TGTGCCAGCAGCCTGGGGACTAGCGGCAACACAGATACGCAGTATTTT. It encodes CASSLGTSGNTDTQYF.

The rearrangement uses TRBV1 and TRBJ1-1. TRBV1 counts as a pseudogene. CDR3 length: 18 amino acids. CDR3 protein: CTSSQDRTPARVGTEAFF. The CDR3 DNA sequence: TGCACCAGCAGCCAAGATCGAACCCCCGCAAGGGTCGGAACTGAAGCTTTCTTT.

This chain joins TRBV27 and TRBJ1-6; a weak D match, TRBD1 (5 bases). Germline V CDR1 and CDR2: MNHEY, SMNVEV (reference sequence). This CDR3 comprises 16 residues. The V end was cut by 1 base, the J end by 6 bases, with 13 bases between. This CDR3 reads CASSLLPQGVNSPLHF. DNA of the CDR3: TGTGCCAGCAGTTTATTACCCCAGGGAGTTAATTCACCCCTCCACTTT.